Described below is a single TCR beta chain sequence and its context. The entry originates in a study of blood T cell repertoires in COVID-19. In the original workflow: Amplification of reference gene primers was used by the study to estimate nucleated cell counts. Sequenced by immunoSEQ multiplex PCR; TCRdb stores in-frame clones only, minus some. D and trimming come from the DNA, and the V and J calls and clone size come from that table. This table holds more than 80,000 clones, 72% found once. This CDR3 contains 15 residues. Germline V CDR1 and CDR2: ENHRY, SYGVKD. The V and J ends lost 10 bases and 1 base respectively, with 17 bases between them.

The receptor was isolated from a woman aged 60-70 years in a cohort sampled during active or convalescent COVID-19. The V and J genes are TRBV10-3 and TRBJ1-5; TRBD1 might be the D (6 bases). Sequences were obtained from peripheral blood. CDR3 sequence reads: CATSTEQGSNQPQHF. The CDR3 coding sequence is TGTGCCACCTCGACTGAACAGGGCAGCAATCAGCCCCAGCATTTT.